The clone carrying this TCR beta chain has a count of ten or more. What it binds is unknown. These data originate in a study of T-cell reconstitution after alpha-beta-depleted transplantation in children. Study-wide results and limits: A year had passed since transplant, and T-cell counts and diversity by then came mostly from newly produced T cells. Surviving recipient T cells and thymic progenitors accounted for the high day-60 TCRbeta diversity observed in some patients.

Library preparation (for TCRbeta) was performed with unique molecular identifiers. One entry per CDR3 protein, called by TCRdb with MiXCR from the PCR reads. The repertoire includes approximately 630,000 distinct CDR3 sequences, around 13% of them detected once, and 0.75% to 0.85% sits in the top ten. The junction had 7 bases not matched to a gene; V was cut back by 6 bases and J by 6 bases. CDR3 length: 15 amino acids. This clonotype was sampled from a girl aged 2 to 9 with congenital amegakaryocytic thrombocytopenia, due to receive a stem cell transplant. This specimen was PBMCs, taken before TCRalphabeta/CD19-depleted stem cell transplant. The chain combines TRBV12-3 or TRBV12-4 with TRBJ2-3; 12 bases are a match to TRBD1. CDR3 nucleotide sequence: TGTGCCAGCAGGGCCGGGACAGGGGGCGTTGATACGCAGTATTTT. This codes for CASRAGTGGVDTQYF.